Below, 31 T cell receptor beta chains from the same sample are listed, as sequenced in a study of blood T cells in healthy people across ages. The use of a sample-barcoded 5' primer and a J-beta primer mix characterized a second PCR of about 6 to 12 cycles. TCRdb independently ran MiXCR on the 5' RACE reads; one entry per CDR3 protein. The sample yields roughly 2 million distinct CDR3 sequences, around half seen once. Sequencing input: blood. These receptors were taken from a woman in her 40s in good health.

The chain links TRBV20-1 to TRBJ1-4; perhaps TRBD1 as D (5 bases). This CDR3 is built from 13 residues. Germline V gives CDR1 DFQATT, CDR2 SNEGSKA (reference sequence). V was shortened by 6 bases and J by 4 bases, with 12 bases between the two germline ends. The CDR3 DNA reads TGCAGTGCCCGGGGCGATATTAATGAAAAACTGTTTTTT. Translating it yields CSARGDINEKLFF.

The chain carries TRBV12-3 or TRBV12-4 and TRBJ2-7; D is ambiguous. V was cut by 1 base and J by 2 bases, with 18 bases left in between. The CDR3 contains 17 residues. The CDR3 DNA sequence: TGTGCCAGCAGTTTAGTCCGTCGGCAGGAGCATACCTACGAGCAGTACTTC. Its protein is CASSLVRRQEHTYEQYF.

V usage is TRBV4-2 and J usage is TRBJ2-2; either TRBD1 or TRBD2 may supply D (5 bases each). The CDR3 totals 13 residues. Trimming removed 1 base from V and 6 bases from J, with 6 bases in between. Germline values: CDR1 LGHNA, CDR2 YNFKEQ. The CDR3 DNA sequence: TGTGCCAGCAGCCAAGGGGGGTCCGGGGAGCTGTTTTTT. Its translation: CASSQGGSGELFF.

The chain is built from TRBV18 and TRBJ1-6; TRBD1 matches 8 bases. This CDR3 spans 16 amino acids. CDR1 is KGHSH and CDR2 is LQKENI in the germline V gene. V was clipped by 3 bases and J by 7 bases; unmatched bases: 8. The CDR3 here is CASSPGQATQNSPLHF. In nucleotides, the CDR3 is TGTGCCAGCTCACCGGGACAGGCCACCCAAAATTCACCCCTCCACTTT.

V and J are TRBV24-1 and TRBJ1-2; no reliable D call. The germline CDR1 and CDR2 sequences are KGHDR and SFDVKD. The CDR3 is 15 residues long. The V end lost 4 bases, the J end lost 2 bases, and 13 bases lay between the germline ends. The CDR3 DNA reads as TGTGCCACCAGTGACGGACCTAGTTTGAACTATGGCTACACCTTC. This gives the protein CATSDGPSLNYGYTF.

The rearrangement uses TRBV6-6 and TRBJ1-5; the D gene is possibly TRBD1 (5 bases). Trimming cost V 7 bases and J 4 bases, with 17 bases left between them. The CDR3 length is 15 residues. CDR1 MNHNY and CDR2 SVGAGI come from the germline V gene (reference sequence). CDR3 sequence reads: CASITDGDPNQPQHF. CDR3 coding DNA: TGTGCCAGCATTACCGACGGGGACCCTAATCAGCCCCAGCATTTT.

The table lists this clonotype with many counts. DNA of the CDR3: TGTGCCATCAGTGACGCAGGGAGGGGAGAGACCCAGTACTTC. Protein: CAISDAGRGETQYF. V and J are TRBV10-3 and TRBJ2-5; 7 nucleotides match TRBD2. The V gene end was trimmed by 3 bases and the J gene end by 4 bases; junction bases not matched to a gene: 5. Germline V CDR1 and CDR2: ENHRY, SYGVKD. The CDR3 loop spans 14 amino acids.

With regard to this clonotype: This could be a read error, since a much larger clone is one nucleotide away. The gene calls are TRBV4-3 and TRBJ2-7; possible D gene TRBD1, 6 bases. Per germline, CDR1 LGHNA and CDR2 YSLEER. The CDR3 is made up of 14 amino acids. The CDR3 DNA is TGCGCCAGCAACCAAGATCAGGGGAAATACGAGCAGTACTTC. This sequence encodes CASNQDQGKYEQYF.

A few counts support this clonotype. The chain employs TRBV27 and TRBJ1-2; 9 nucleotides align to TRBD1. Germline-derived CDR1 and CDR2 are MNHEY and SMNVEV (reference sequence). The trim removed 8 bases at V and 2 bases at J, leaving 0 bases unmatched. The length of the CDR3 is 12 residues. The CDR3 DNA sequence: TGTGCCAGCGGGACAGGGAACTATGGCTACACCTTC. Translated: CASGTGNYGYTF.

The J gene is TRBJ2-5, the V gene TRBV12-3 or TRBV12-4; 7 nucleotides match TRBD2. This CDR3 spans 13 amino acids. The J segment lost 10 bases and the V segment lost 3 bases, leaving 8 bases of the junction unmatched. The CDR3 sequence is CASSFNEGGDQYF. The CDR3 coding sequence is TGTGCCAGCAGTTTTAACGAGGGAGGGGACCAGTACTTC.

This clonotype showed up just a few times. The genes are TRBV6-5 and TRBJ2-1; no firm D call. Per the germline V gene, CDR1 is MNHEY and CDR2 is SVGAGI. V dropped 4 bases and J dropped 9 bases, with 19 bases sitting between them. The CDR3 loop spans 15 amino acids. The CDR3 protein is CASSSPRLAGREQFF. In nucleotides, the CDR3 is TGTGCCAGCAGTTCCCCCAGACTGGCTGGGCGTGAGCAGTTCTTC.

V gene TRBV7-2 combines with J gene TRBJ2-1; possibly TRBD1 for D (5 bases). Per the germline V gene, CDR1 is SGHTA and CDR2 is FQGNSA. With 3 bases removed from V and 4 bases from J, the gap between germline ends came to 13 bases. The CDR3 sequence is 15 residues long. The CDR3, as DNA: TGTGCCAGCAGCTTGGGGCAGGCCAATTACAATGAGCAGTTCTTC. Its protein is CASSLGQANYNEQFF.

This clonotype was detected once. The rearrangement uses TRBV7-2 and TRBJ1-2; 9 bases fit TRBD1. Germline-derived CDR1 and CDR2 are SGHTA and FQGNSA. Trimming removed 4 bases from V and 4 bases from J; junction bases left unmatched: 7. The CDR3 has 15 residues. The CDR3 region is CASSSQGALIYGYTF. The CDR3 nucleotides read TGTGCCAGCAGCTCACAGGGGGCGCTTATCTATGGCTACACCTTC.

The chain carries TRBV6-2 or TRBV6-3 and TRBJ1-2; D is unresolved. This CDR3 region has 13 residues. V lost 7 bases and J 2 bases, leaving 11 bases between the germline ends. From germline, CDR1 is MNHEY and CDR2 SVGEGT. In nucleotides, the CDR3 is TGTGCCAGCACCGCCCGGGAGAACTATGGCTACACCTTC. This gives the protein CASTARENYGYTF.

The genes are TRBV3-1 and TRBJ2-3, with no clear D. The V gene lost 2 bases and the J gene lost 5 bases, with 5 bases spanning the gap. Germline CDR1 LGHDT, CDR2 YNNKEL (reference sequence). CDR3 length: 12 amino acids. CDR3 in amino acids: CASSQYVDTQYF. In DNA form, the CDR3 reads TGTGCCAGCAGCCAATATGTAGATACGCAGTATTTT.

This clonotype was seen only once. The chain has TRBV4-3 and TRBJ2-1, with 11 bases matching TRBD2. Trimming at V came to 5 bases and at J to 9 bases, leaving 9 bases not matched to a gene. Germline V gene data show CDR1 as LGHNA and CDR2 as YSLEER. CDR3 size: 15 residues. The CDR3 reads CASSASPLAGVEQFF. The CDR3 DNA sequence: TGCGCCAGCAGCGCCTCTCCACTAGCGGGGGTTGAGCAGTTCTTC.

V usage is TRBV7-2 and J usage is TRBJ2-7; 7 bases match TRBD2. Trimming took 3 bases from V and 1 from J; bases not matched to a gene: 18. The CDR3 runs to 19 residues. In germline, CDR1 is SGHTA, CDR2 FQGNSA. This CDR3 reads CASSLVPISGPLGSYEQYF. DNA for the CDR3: TGTGCCAGCAGCTTGGTCCCGATTAGCGGGCCTTTGGGATCCTACGAGCAGTACTTC.

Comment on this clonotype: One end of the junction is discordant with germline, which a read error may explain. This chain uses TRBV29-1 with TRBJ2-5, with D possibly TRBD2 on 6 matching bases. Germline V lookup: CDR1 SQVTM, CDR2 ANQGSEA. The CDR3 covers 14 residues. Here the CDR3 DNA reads TGCAACGTTGCGGAGGGAGTAGCGCTTGGGGCCCAGTACTTC. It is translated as CNVAEGVALGAQYF.

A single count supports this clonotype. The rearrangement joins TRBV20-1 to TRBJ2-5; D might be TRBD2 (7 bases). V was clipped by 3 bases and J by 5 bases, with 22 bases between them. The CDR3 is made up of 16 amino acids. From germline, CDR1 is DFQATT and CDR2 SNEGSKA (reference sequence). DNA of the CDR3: TGCAGTGCTAGTGAAAGGGGGGGACCGACTCGGGAGACCCAGTACTTC. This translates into CSASERGGPTRETQYF.

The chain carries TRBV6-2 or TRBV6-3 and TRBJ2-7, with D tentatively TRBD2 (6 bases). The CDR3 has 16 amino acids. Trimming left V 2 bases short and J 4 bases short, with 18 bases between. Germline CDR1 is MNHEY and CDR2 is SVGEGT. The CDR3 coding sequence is TGTGCCAGCAGTTACCCTATCACCTCAGGGAGGTACGAGCAGTACTTC. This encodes CASSYPITSGRYEQYF.

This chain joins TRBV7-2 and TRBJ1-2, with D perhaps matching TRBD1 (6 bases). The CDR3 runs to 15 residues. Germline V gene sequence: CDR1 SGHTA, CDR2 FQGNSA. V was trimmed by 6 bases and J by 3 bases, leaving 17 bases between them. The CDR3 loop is CASSHVGGRDYGYTF. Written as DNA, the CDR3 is TGTGCCAGCAGTCACGTCGGGGGGCGCGACTATGGCTACACCTTC.

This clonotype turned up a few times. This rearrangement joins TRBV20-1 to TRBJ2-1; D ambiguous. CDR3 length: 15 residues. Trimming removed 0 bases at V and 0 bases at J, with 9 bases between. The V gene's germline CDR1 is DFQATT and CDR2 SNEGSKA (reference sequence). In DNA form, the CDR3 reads TGCAGTGCTAGAGATGGACCCACCTCCTACAATGAGCAGTTCTTC. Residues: CSARDGPTSYNEQFF.

As DNA, the CDR3 is TGTGCCAGCAGCCAAGGGATGCTCTGGGGGTACGACACAGATACGCAGTATTTT. Its protein is CASSQGMLWGYDTDTQYF. The chain uses TRBV4-2 and TRBJ2-3; D could derive from TRBD1 or TRBD2 (5 bases each). Per germline, CDR1 LGHNA and CDR2 YNFKEQ. The CDR3 is 18 residues long. Trimming removed 1 base at V and 2 bases at J, with 19 bases between.

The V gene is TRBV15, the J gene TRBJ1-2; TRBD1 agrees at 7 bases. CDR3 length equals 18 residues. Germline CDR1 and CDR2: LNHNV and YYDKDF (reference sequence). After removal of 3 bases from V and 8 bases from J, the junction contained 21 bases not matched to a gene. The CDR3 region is CATSSAMGGTGDRTGYTF. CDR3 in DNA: TGTGCCACCAGCAGTGCGATGGGGGGAACAGGGGATCGTACGGGCTACACCTTC.

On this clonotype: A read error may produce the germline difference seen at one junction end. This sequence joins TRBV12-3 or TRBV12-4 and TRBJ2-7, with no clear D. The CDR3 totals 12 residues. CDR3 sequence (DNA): TGTGCCAGCAGATTAGCAGCATACGAGCAGTACTTC. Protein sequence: CASRLAAYEQYF.

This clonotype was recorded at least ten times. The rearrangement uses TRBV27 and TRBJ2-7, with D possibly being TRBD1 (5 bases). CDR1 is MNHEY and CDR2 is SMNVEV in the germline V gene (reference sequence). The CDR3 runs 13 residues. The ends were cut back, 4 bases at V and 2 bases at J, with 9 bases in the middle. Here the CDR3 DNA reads TGTGCCAGCAGTTCCACAGGTACCTACGAGCAGTACTTC. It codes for CASSSTGTYEQYF.

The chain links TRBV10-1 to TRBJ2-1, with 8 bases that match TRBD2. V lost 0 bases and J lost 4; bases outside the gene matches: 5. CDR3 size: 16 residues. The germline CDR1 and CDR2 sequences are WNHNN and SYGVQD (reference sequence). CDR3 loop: CASSESRGAGYNEQFF. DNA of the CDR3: TGCGCCAGCAGTGAGTCGCGGGGGGCAGGGTACAATGAGCAGTTCTTC.

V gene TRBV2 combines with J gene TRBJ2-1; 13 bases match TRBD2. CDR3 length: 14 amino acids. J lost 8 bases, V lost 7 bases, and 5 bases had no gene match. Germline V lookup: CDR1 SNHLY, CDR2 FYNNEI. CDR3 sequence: CASKLAGGLDEQFF. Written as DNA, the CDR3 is TGTGCCAGCAAACTAGCGGGGGGGCTAGATGAGCAGTTCTTC.

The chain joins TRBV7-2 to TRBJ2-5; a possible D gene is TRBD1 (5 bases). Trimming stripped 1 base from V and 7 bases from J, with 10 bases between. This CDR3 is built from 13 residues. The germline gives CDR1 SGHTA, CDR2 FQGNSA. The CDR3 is CASSLGQTGTQYF. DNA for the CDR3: TGTGCCAGCAGCTTAGGACAGACTGGGACCCAGTACTTC.

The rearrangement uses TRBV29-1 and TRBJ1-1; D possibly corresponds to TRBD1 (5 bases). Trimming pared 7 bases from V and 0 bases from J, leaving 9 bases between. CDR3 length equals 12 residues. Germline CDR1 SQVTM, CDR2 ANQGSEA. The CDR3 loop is CSGYRMNTEAFF. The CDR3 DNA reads TGCAGCGGTTACAGGATGAACACTGAAGCTTTCTTT.

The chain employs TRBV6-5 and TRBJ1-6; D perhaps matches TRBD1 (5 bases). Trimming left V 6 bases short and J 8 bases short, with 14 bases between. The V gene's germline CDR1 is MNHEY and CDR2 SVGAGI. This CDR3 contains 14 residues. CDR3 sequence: CASRAGNRDSPLHF. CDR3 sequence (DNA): TGTGCCAGCAGGGCAGGGAATCGGGATTCACCCCTCCACTTT.